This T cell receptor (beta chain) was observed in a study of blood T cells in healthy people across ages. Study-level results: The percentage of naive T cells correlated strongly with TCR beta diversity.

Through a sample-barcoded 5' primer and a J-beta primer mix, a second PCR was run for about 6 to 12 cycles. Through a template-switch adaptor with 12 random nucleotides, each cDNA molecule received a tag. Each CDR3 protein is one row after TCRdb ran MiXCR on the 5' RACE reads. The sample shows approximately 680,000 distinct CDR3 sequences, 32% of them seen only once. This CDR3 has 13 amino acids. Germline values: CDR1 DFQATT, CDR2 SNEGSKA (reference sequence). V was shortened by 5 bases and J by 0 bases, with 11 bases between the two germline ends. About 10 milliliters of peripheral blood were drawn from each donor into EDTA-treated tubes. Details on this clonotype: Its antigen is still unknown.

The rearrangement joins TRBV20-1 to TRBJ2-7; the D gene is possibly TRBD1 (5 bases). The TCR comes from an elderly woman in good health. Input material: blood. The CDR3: CSALLDSSYEQYF. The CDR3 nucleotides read TGCAGTGCTCTCTTAGACAGCTCCTACGAGCAGTACTTC.